The T cell receptor beta chain described here comes from a study of T cell responses to AZD1222 COVID-19 vaccine. General study results and limits: The CD4 TCRs associated with vaccination extended across spike and predominated at 160-218 and 743-854. Repertoires were obtained solely post-peak T cell response. Reportedly, close to half of spike-specific TCRs are directed against unmutated variant regions.

Clones were read by immunoSEQ multiplex PCR, and TCRdb kept only the in-frame ones, dropping some. The sample includes roughly 150,000 clones, 90% of them seen just once. As for this clone: Antigen unknown.

This material consisted of peripheral blood, taken on day 0 of AZD1222 vaccination. This TCR came from an adult in good health.

CDR3 in DNA: TGTGCCAGCAGTTTCAGCGGGAGATGGCCCGCGAACACCGGGGAGCTGTTTTTT. It translates to CASSFSGRWPANTGELFF. The rearrangement links TRBV28 to TRBJ2-2; 8 bases fit TRBD2. The germline gives CDR1 MDHEN, CDR2 SYDVKM. V gave up 3 bases and J gave up 0 bases; unmatched junction bases: 9. The CDR3 length is 18 residues.